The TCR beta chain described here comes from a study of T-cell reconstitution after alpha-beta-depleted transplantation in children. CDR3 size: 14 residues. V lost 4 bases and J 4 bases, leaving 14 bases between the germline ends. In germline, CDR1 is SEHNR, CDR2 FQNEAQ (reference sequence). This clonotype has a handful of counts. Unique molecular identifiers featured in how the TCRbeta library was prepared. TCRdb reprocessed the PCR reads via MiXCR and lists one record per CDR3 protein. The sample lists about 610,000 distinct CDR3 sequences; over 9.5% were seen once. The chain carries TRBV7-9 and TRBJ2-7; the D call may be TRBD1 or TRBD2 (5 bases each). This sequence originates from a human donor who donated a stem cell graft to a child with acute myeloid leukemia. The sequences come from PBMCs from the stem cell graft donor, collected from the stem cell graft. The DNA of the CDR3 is TGTGCCAGCAGCTCGATCGGGGCAGGATACGAGCAGTACTTC. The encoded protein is CASSSIGAGYEQYF.